This T cell receptor (beta chain) is drawn from a study of shared clonotypes between healthy human individuals. Whole-study findings and limits: Enrolling few donors narrowed the genetic and exposure-history diversity that was represented.

Of note for this clone: What it recognizes is unknown.

Partitioning of CD4+ cells yielded a CD45RA+ naive subset and a CD45RA-negative memory subset. The CDR3 extends over 14 amino acids. CDR1 is MDHEN, CDR2 SYDVKM, per germline. V was clipped by 7 bases and J by 1 base, with 10 bases between them. The data were produced by immunoSEQ multiplex PCR, yet TCRdb's version contains in-frame clones alone and is incomplete. The sample holds more than 2,000,000 clones, approximately 95% seen once. This sequence joins TRBV28 and TRBJ2-2; D unclear. The source material was naive CD4+ T cells from PBMCs. The subset was: CD45RA+ positively selected. The origin of this receptor is a man between 18 and 29 years old in good health. Some clones in this sample may be carry-over from other donors' samples. CDR3 bases: TGTGCCAGCAATAGTGTCCTGAACACCGGGGAGCTGTTTTTT. Translating it yields CASNSVLNTGELFF.